The 18 T cell receptor beta chains below were found in one sample sequenced in a study of blood T cell repertoires in COVID-19. TCRdb's copy holds only in-frame clones and misses some; the assay was immunoSEQ multiplex PCR. The repertoire includes about 180,000 clones, approximately 80% of them detected once, and 6.5% to 8.5% sits in the top ten. Input material: peripheral blood. The receptors shown here come from a woman aged 40-49 years with COVID-19, enrolled during active disease.

This clone was detected a few times. Other DNA sequences within the sample encode an identical CDR3. The gene calls are TRBV5-1 and TRBJ2-1, with 9 bases fitting TRBD2. The V gene end was trimmed by 1 base and the J gene end by 6 bases; junction bases not matched to a gene: 5. The CDR3 is made up of 15 amino acids. In germline, CDR1 is SGHRS, CDR2 YFSETQ. CDR3 sequence: CASSLIAGEGNEQFF. The CDR3 DNA reads as TGCGCCAGCAGCTTGATAGCGGGAGAAGGCAATGAGCAGTTCTTC.

The V and J genes are TRBV4-2 and TRBJ1-4; weak D call: TRBD1 (6 bases). CDR1 is LGHNA and CDR2 is YNFKEQ in the germline V gene. This CDR3 is built from 15 residues. V was clipped by 1 base and J by 7 bases, with 13 bases between them. In DNA, the CDR3 is TGTGCCAGCAGCCAAGGGACAGATTTCCCTGAAAAACTGTTTTTT. Protein sequence: CASSQGTDFPEKLFF.

This clone was seen more than once but under ten times. The rearrangement links TRBV3-1 (or the pseudogene TRBV3-2) to TRBJ2-7, with 7 bases that match TRBD2. This CDR3 contains 14 residues. After removal of 4 bases from V and 2 bases from J, the junction contained 5 bases not matched to a gene. Per the germline V gene, CDR1 is LGHDT and CDR2 is YNNKEL (reference sequence). DNA for the CDR3: TGTGCCAGCAGCCTAGCGGGCACTCCCTACGAGCAGTACTTC. Its protein is CASSLAGTPYEQYF.

The chain is built from TRBV12-5 and TRBJ2-3; 11 nucleotides agree with TRBD2. J gave up 2 bases and V 6 bases, and 7 bases lay outside the gene matches. This CDR3 is 16 amino acids long. The germline gives CDR1 LGHNT, CDR2 FRNRAP. In DNA, the CDR3 is TGTGCTAGTGGATCCCCACTAGCGGGGGACACAGATACGCAGTATTTT. As protein: CASGSPLAGDTDTQYF.

The chain carries TRBV24-1 and TRBJ2-5; possible D gene TRBD1, 6 bases. Germline V gene sequence: CDR1 KGHDR, CDR2 SFDVKD. Trimming removed 3 bases from V and 3 bases from J, with 13 bases in between. The length of the CDR3 is 15 residues. As DNA, the CDR3 is TGTGCCACCAGTGATCAGTTGACAGGAGAAGAGACCCAGTACTTC. Translating gives CATSDQLTGEETQYF.

The chain is built from TRBV9 and TRBJ1-1; possibly TRBD1 for D (6 bases). Looked up from germline, CDR1 is SGDLS and CDR2 is YYNGEE. The CDR3 is made up of 18 amino acids. Between the trimmed V and J ends, which lost 0 bases and 4 bases, there was a span of 22 bases. CDR3 coding DNA: TGTGCCAGCAGCGTAGCCCCTGACGGGGGGGCAAGGGTCACTGAAGCTTTCTTT. Amino acid sequence: CASSVAPDGGARVTEAFF. Drawing the rest from reference TRBV9 and TRBJ1-1, the complete variable domain is DSGVTQTPKHLITATGQRVTLRCSPRSGDLSVYWYQQSLDQGLQFLIQYYNGEERAKGNILERFSAQQFPDLHSELNLSSLELGDSALYFCASSVAPDGGARVTEAFFGQGTRLTVV.

The CDR3 sequence is CASSPIQGLDGYTF. DNA of the CDR3: TGTGCCAGCAGCCCGATACAGGGGTTAGATGGCTACACCTTC. The chain is built from TRBV9 and TRBJ1-2, with 7 bases lining up with TRBD1. Looked up from germline, CDR1 is SGDLS and CDR2 is YYNGEE. V gave up 4 bases and J gave up 6 bases; unmatched junction bases: 9. The CDR3 is 14 amino acids.

J is TRBJ1-2 and V is TRBV27; 9 bases agree with TRBD1. Trimming cost V 5 bases and J 7 bases; bases outside gene matches: 11. Per germline, CDR1 MNHEY and CDR2 SMNVEV (reference sequence). The CDR3 contains 15 residues. The DNA of the CDR3 is TGTGCCAGCAGTCCCAAGGGACAGGGAGACCGTGGCTACACCTTC. This sequence encodes CASSPKGQGDRGYTF.

This chain uses TRBV6-4 with TRBJ1-2; 8 nucleotides match TRBD1. Germline V gives CDR1 MRHNA, CDR2 SNTAGT. V lost 9 bases, J lost 4 bases, and 7 bases stayed unmatched. The CDR3 loop spans 13 amino acids. CDR3 sequence reads: CASTGTGGYGYTF. The CDR3 DNA reads TGTGCCAGTACGGGGACAGGAGGCTATGGCTACACCTTC.

The J gene is TRBJ1-2, the V gene TRBV3-1 (or the pseudogene TRBV3-2); D is possibly TRBD1 (6 bases). Germline V gives CDR1 LGHDT, CDR2 YNNKEL (reference sequence). V lost 1 base to trimming and J lost 4 bases, with 13 bases between them. This CDR3 is 15 amino acids long. CDR3 in DNA: TGTGCCAGCAGCCAAGGGGGGCAGGTCCTCTATGGCTACACCTTC. Encoded protein: CASSQGGQVLYGYTF.

The chain combines TRBV7-9 with TRBJ1-1; D is unclear. The germline V and J ends were trimmed by 1 base and 7 bases, with 16 bases remaining between them. The length of the CDR3 is 15 residues. From germline, CDR1 is SEHNR and CDR2 FQNEAQ (reference sequence). The CDR3 coding sequence is TGTGCCAGCAGCTTAGAGGAGAGACGGGAGTATGAAGCTTTCTTT. As protein: CASSLEERREYEAFF.

V and J are TRBV6-5 and TRBJ2-7; possible D gene TRBD1, 7 bases. The CDR3 is made up of 15 amino acids. V was pared by 1 base and J by 0 bases, with 10 bases between. The germline V gene encodes CDR1 MNHEY and CDR2 SVGAGI. CDR3 sequence: CASSYLQGGSYEQYF. CDR3 coding DNA: TGTGCCAGCAGTTACTTGCAGGGGGGCTCCTACGAGCAGTACTTC.

The chain recombines TRBV3-1 (or the pseudogene TRBV3-2) with TRBJ1-1, with TRBD1 as a possible D gene (6 bases). Germline CDR1 reads LGHDT; CDR2 reads YNNKEL (reference sequence). The CDR3 contains 13 residues. V was trimmed by 4 bases and J by 8 bases, leaving 14 bases between them. Here the CDR3 reads CASSRTRGAEAFF. DNA for the CDR3: TGTGCCAGCAGCCGAACACGGGGGGCGGAAGCTTTCTTT.

V gene TRBV24-1 combines with J gene TRBJ1-2, with D tentatively TRBD1 (6 bases). The CDR3 is 15 residues long. V shed 6 bases and J shed 2 bases, with 15 bases lying between them. Germline V gene data show CDR1 as KGHDR and CDR2 as SFDVKD. The CDR3 DNA sequence: TGTGCCACCAGTCAAACCTGGGACATAAACTATGGCTACACCTTC. Its protein is CATSQTWDINYGYTF.

The V and J genes are TRBV6-6 and TRBJ2-2, with 11 bases fitting TRBD2. Germline-derived CDR1 and CDR2 are MNHNY and SVGAGI (reference sequence). V shed 5 bases and J 3 bases; nucleotides not matched to a gene: 2. The CDR3 covers 15 residues. The CDR3 here is CASSLSGGDTGELFF. The CDR3 DNA reads TGTGCCAGCAGTCTTAGCGGGGGGGACACCGGGGAGCTGTTTTTT.

The gene calls are TRBV24-1 and TRBJ2-3; 12 bases map to TRBD2. Per the germline V gene, CDR1 is KGHDR and CDR2 is SFDVKD. CDR3 length: 15 amino acids. Trimming cost V 4 bases and J 4 bases; bases outside gene matches: 2. The CDR3 reads CATSDWTSGADTQYF. CDR3 coding DNA: TGTGCCACCAGTGACTGGACTAGCGGGGCAGATACGCAGTATTTT.

This rearrangement joins TRBV2 to TRBJ1-2; a possible D gene is TRBD1 (6 bases). CDR1 is SNHLY and CDR2 is FYNNEI in the germline V gene. This CDR3 is built from 15 residues. V was cut by 6 bases and J by 6 bases, with 20 bases left in between. CDR3 in amino acids: CASSELSGGANGYTF. For the CDR3, the DNA is TGTGCCAGCAGCGAGCTCTCGGGGGGGGCTAATGGCTACACCTTC.

This clone was picked up one time. V usage is TRBV5-5 and J usage is TRBJ2-5; 10 bases are a match to TRBD2. The CDR3 length is 15 residues. Germline CDR1 is SGHKS and CDR2 is YYEKEE (reference sequence). With V trimmed by 4 bases and J by 4 bases, 7 bases remained unmatched. The CDR3 nucleotides read TGTGCCAGCAGCCTAGCGGGAGTCAAAGTAGAGACCCAGTACTTC. It is translated as CASSLAGVKVETQYF.